This T cell receptor (beta chain) derives from a study of T cell responses to AZD1222 COVID-19 vaccine. Study details: Pooled in the analysis were second doses at about 4 or about 12 weeks. Study-wide results and limits: It was only after the peak T cell response that any repertoires were sampled. Clonal diversity was possibly underestimated, and white British individuals and females predominated among donors. Among spike-specific TCRs, nearly half reportedly target unmutated variant regions.

Some clones are missing from TCRdb's copy, which holds only in-frame ones; the method was immunoSEQ multiplex PCR. The sample has 75,000 to 85,000 clones, under 95% seen once; the top ten hold 4.2%. The CDR3 runs to 15 residues. The germline V and J ends were trimmed by 0 bases and 5 bases, with 13 bases remaining between them. Germline V lookup: CDR1 SGHTA, CDR2 FQGTGA. The sample holds a few counts of this clone. Its antigen is unidentified. This chain joins TRBV7-3 and TRBJ2-5; unclear D gene. The TCR was taken from an adult in good health. Sequencing was performed on peripheral blood, taken on day 0 of AZD1222 vaccination. The chain's CDR3 is CASSLTRVSPETQYF. In DNA, the CDR3 is TGTGCCAGCAGCTTAACCCGGGTCTCTCCGGAGACCCAGTACTTC. Full variable domain (rest looked up from reference TRBV7-3 and TRBJ2-5): GAGVSQTPSNKVTEKGKYVELRCDPISGHTALYWYRQSLGQGPEFLIYFQGTGAADDSGLPNDRFFAVRPEGSVSTLKIQRTERGDSAVYLCASSLTRVSPETQYFGPGTRLLVL.